The 29 T cell receptor beta chains listed next were all sequenced from one sample in a study of blood T cell repertoires in COVID-19. TCRdb's copy holds only in-frame clones and misses some; the assay was immunoSEQ multiplex PCR. This sample has about 67,000 clones, with around 87% found just once. Input material: peripheral blood. The receptors stem from a man aged 50 or older with active COVID-19.

The chain links TRBV7-2 to TRBJ2-3; D gene uncertain. Germline V lookup: CDR1 SGHTA, CDR2 FQGNSA. The CDR3 is 14 amino acids. The ends were cut back, 2 bases at V and 4 bases at J, with 10 bases in the middle. The CDR3 region is CASSLSPLADTQYF. The CDR3 bases are TGTGCCAGCAGCTTAAGCCCTTTGGCAGATACGCAGTATTTT.

The CDR3 coding sequence is TGTGCCAGCAGCCCAACCGGTCCACCGGGCTATGGCTACACCTTC. Its translation is CASSPTGPPGYGYTF. The V gene is TRBV14, the J gene TRBJ1-2; unclear D gene. CDR1 is SGHDN and CDR2 is FVKESK in the germline V gene. The germline V and J ends were trimmed by 4 bases and 4 bases, with 16 bases remaining between them. CDR3 size: 15 residues.

The chain recombines TRBV9 with TRBJ2-5, with TRBD2 as a possible D gene (5 bases). The CDR3 has 18 amino acids. Germline V gene sequence: CDR1 SGDLS, CDR2 YYNGEE. V was shortened by 7 bases and J by 5 bases, with 30 bases between the two germline ends. CDR3 sequence reads: CASSSIGPWTAPGETQYF. The CDR3 DNA is TGTGCCAGCTCCTCGATTGGCCCCTGGACTGCCCCAGGCGAGACCCAGTACTTC.

CDR3 in DNA: TGTGCCAGCAGCTCCCGACAGGGGCGTCCTACAAACACTGAAGCTTTCTTT. Amino acid sequence: CASSSRQGRPTNTEAFF. The J gene is TRBJ1-1, the V gene TRBV7-9, with 8 bases that match TRBD1. This CDR3 region has 17 residues. After removal of 4 bases from V and 2 bases from J, the junction contained 12 bases not matched to a gene. Germline CDR1 is SEHNR and CDR2 is FQNEAQ (reference sequence). Variable domain in full (rest from reference TRBV7-9 and TRBJ1-1): DTGVSQNPRHKITKRGQNVTFRCDPISEHNRLYWYRQTLGQGPEFLTYFQNEAQLEKSRLLSDRFSAERPKGSFSTLEIQRTEQGDSAMYLCASSSRQGRPTNTEAFFGQGTRLTVV.

The chain carries TRBV4-1 and TRBJ2-7, with a possible D match to TRBD1 (7 bases). This CDR3 is built from 16 residues. Trimming removed 1 base from V and 3 bases from J, with 16 bases in between. Germline-derived CDR1 and CDR2 are MGHRA and YSYEKL. The CDR3 here is CASSQVAGGSIYEQYF. The CDR3 nucleotides read TGCGCCAGCAGCCAAGTTGCAGGGGGGAGCATCTACGAGCAGTACTTC.

This clone has just one count. This rearrangement joins TRBV28 to TRBJ2-2, with 9 nucleotides matching TRBD1. The CDR3 consists of 15 residues. Germline assignment: CDR1 MDHEN and CDR2 SYDVKM. The V and J ends lost 6 bases and 4 bases, in that order; junction bases with no gene match: 6. CDR3 sequence (DNA): TGTGCCAGCAGGTTACCGGGACAGGGCACCGGGGAGCTGTTTTTT. This encodes CASRLPGQGTGELFF.

V and J are TRBV7-2 and TRBJ1-2, with a tentative D call TRBD1 (5 bases). The V end was cut by 5 bases, the J end by 0 bases, with 13 bases between. Per the germline V gene, CDR1 is SGHTA and CDR2 is FQGNSA. CDR3 length: 15 residues. The CDR3 nucleotides are TGTGCCAGCAGCCCGAATACCAGGGCTAACTATGGCTACACCTTC. It yields the protein CASSPNTRANYGYTF.

The CDR3 nucleotides read TGCGCCAGCAGCCAAGCTTTTACTAACAGGGGTTGGACTGAAGCTTTCTTT. Translation gives CASSQAFTNRGWTEAFF. This chain uses TRBV4-3 with TRBJ1-1, with 7 bases matching TRBD1. The germline V gene has CDR1 LGHNA and CDR2 YSLEER. The V segment lost 1 base and the J segment 5 bases; nucleotides outside the gene matches: 13. The CDR3 sequence is 17 residues long.

This sequence joins TRBV27 and TRBJ2-7, with 7 nucleotides matching TRBD1. Per the germline V gene, CDR1 is MNHEY and CDR2 is SMNVEV (reference sequence). This CDR3 has 14 amino acids. Trimming removed 2 bases from V and 4 bases from J; junction bases left unmatched: 5. CDR3 protein: CASSLRGLGYEQYF. CDR3 in DNA: TGTGCCAGCAGTTTAAGGGGGCTCGGGTACGAGCAGTACTTC.

The V gene is TRBV30, the J gene TRBJ2-3; D remains ambiguous. Trimming removed 3 bases at V and 2 bases at J, with 15 bases between. Germline V gene sequence: CDR1 GTSNPN, CDR2 SVGIG (reference sequence). This CDR3 region has 15 residues. The CDR3 nucleotides are TGTGCCTGGAGAGCATCTAGAATCCCCACAGATACGCAGTATTTT. As protein: CAWRASRIPTDTQYF. Combining the CDR3 with reference TRBV30 and TRBJ2-3 gives the whole variable domain SQTIHQWPATLVQPVGSPLSLECTVEGTSNPNLYWYRQAAGRGLQLLFYSVGIGQISSEVPQNLSASRPQDRQFILSSKKLLLSDSGFYLCAWRASRIPTDTQYFGPGTRLTVL.

This clone was counted between two and nine times. This sequence joins TRBV19 and TRBJ1-1; TRBD1 matches 9 bases. CDR3 length: 14 amino acids. CDR1 is LNHDA and CDR2 is SQIVND in the germline V gene (reference sequence). The junction had 8 bases not matched to a gene; V was cut back by 7 bases and J by 5 bases. The CDR3 nucleotides are TGTGCCAGTAAGGCGGGACAGGGCCGAACTGAAGCTTTCTTT. It specifies CASKAGQGRTEAFF.

The V call is TRBV7-3, the J call TRBJ1-1, with D hard to call. Trimming left V 5 bases short and J 4 bases short, with 14 bases between. The CDR3 has 14 residues. Germline V gives CDR1 SGHTA, CDR2 FQGTGA. The CDR3 DNA reads as TGTGCCAGCAGCCTGTCGGGAGTTATCACTGAAGCTTTCTTT. It translates to CASSLSGVITEAFF.

The chain recombines TRBV2 with TRBJ2-1, with 11 nucleotides matching TRBD2. J lost 2 bases, V lost 6 bases, and 6 bases had no gene match. The CDR3 runs 16 residues. Germline assignment: CDR1 SNHLY and CDR2 FYNNEI. The CDR3 here is CASRLAGVIAYNEQFF. Written as DNA, the CDR3 is TGTGCCAGCAGACTAGCGGGAGTGATAGCCTACAATGAGCAGTTCTTC.

V is TRBV9 and J is TRBJ2-7; tentative D call: TRBD1 (5 bases). V dropped 0 bases and J dropped 2 bases, with 9 bases sitting between them. The CDR3 is 14 residues long. From germline, CDR1 is SGDLS and CDR2 YYNGEE. Written as DNA, the CDR3 is TGTGCCAGCAGCGTAGTCCCAGGGCCCTACGAGCAGTACTTC. Encoded protein: CASSVVPGPYEQYF.

This sequence joins TRBV4-1 and TRBJ1-5; D unclear. Germline values: CDR1 MGHRA, CDR2 YSYEKL. CDR3 size: 15 residues. The ends were cut back, 1 base at V and 4 bases at J, with 11 bases in the middle. CDR3 loop: CASSQVPGINQPQHF. Written as DNA, the CDR3 is TGCGCCAGCAGCCAAGTCCCGGGGATTAATCAGCCCCAGCATTTT.

V usage is TRBV5-5 and J usage is TRBJ2-1, with TRBD2 as a possible D gene (6 bases). The CDR3 loop spans 15 amino acids. In germline, CDR1 is SGHKS, CDR2 YYEKEE (reference sequence). The V end was cut by 0 bases, the J end by 8 bases, with 15 bases between. The CDR3 loop reads CASSLAGLAYDEQFF. For the CDR3, the DNA is TGTGCCAGCAGCTTGGCCGGGCTAGCGTACGATGAGCAGTTCTTC.

The V gene is TRBV21-1, the J gene TRBJ1-5. TRBV21-1 is a pseudogene locus. There are 15 residues in the CDR3. The CDR3 here is CASNPGGCKNQPQHF. The CDR3 DNA is TGTGCCAGCAATCCCGGCGGATGCAAGAATCAGCCCCAGCATTTT.

This chain links TRBV7-9 with TRBJ2-7; the match to TRBD2 covers 8 bases. Trimming cost V 6 bases and J 6 bases; bases outside gene matches: 16. Germline CDR1 is SEHNR and CDR2 is FQNEAQ (reference sequence). The CDR3 contains 16 residues. CDR3 region: CASRLGAREGPVEQYF. In nucleotides, the CDR3 is TGTGCCAGCAGGCTAGGGGCTCGGGAGGGCCCAGTCGAGCAGTACTTC. The full variable domain, completed using reference TRBV7-9 and TRBJ2-7, is DTGVSQNPRHKITKRGQNVTFRCDPISEHNRLYWYRQTLGQGPEFLTYFQNEAQLEKSRLLSDRFSAERPKGSFSTLEIQRTEQGDSAMYLCASRLGAREGPVEQYFGPGTRLTVT.

The chain uses TRBV29-1 and TRBJ2-5, with 9 bases that match TRBD2. The ends lost 4 bases at V and 3 bases at J; junction bases unmatched: 3. Per germline, CDR1 SQVTM and CDR2 ANQGSEA. The CDR3 runs 13 residues. The chain's CDR3 is CSVGASGKETQYF. The CDR3 bases are TGCAGCGTTGGGGCTAGCGGGAAAGAGACCCAGTACTTC.

V and J are TRBV19 and TRBJ2-3; 7 bases are a match to TRBD1. In germline, CDR1 is LNHDA, CDR2 SQIVND (reference sequence). Trimming cost V 4 bases and J 6 bases; bases outside gene matches: 7. This CDR3 is built from 14 residues. The CDR3 here is CASSTWNRGDTQYF. DNA for the CDR3: TGTGCCAGTAGTACCTGGAACAGGGGTGATACGCAGTATTTT. Using reference TRBV19 and TRBJ2-3 for the parts outside the CDR3, the full variable domain is DGGITQSPKYLFRKEGQNVTLSCEQNLNHDAMYWYRQDPGQGLRLIYYSQIVNDFQKGDIAEGYSVSREKKESFPLTVTSAQKNPTAFYLCASSTWNRGDTQYFGPGTRLTVL.

This chain uses TRBV7-9 with TRBJ2-2, with 11 bases that match TRBD2. The CDR3 length is 17 residues. V lost 5 bases, J lost 5 bases, and 10 bases stayed unmatched. CDR1 is SEHNR, CDR2 FQNEAQ, per germline (reference sequence). The CDR3 DNA follows: TGTGCCAGCAGCCCAGGGCCACCTAGCGGGAGGACCGGGGAGCTGTTTTTT. It is translated as CASSPGPPSGRTGELFF.

The rearrangement joins TRBV7-2 to TRBJ1-2; 7 bases fit TRBD1. Germline-derived CDR1 and CDR2 are SGHTA and FQGNSA. V gave up 3 bases and J gave up 6 bases; unmatched junction bases: 13. CDR3 length: 16 residues. CDR3 protein: CASSFPSRGGVDGYTF. CDR3 in DNA: TGTGCCAGCAGCTTCCCGTCGAGAGGGGGCGTGGATGGCTACACCTTC.

The J gene is TRBJ2-3, the V gene TRBV3-1 (or the pseudogene TRBV3-2), with 12 bases fitting TRBD2. Germline values: CDR1 LGHDT, CDR2 YNNKEL (reference sequence). The CDR3 runs 17 residues. V gave up 1 base and J gave up 1 base; unmatched junction bases: 3. CDR3 nucleotide sequence: TGTGCCAGCAGCCAAGGACTAGCGGGAGCTCGCACAGATACGCAGTATTTT. It encodes CASSQGLAGARTDTQYF.

The chain is built from TRBV21-1 and TRBJ2-7; the table's D gene call, TRBD2, was not cross checked with the DNA. TRBV21-1 is a pseudogene. The CDR3 has 19 residues. CDR3 nucleotides: TGTGCCAGCAGCAAATGCCCGAGGACTAGCGGAAGCGGTATCTACGAGCAGTACTTC. This gives the protein CASSKCPRTSGSGIYEQYF.

The chain is built from TRBV18 and TRBJ1-5; no clear D. Germline V gene sequence: CDR1 KGHSH, CDR2 LQKENI. V gave up 1 base and J gave up 3 bases, with 13 bases separating them. The CDR3 consists of 16 residues. CDR3 amino acids: CASSPLSGNNNQPQHF. The CDR3 nucleotides are TGTGCCAGCTCACCACTTTCGGGGAACAACAATCAGCCCCAGCATTTT.

This chain connects TRBV11-2 to TRBJ2-7; TRBD2 matches 14 bases. V was clipped by 3 bases and J by 4 bases; unmatched bases: 2. CDR3 size: 15 residues. Germline values: CDR1 SGHAT, CDR2 FQNNGV. CDR3 DNA: TGTGCCAGCAGCTTGGGACTAGCGGGAGATTACGAGCAGTACTTC. Translating gives CASSLGLAGDYEQYF.

This clone was detected only a few times. The CDR3, as DNA: TGTGCCAGCAGTGGAATCAATCCAACGACAGGCGGGGAGCTGTTTTTT. Its protein product is CASSGINPTTGGELFF. This rearrangement joins TRBV6-2 or TRBV6-3 to TRBJ2-2; tentatively, D is TRBD1 (6 bases). Trimming took 5 bases from V and 7 from J, leaving 20 bases between them. Germline V lookup: CDR1 MNHEY, CDR2 SVGEGT. The CDR3 loop spans 16 amino acids.

This rearrangement joins TRBV5-1 to TRBJ2-1; the match to TRBD2 covers 10 bases. Germline lookup yields CDR1 SGHRS and CDR2 YFSETQ. Trimming removed 4 bases from V and 9 bases from J; junction bases left unmatched: 19. The length of the CDR3 is 18 residues. The CDR3 DNA reads as TGCGCCAGCAGCCTACCGCTCTCTAGCGGGAGTTCACCAGGTGAGCAGTTCTTC. This encodes CASSLPLSSGSSPGEQFF. The variable domain in full, completed from reference TRBV5-1 and TRBJ2-1, reads KAGVTQTPRYLIKTRGQQVTLSCSPISGHRSVSWYQQTPGQGLQFLFEYFSETQRNKGNFPGRFSGRQFSNSRSEMNVSTLELGDSALYLCASSLPLSSGSSPGEQFFGPGTRLTVL.

The V and J genes are TRBV12-3 or TRBV12-4 and TRBJ2-2; 9 nucleotides line up with TRBD2. J lost 4 bases, V lost 10 bases, and 4 bases had no gene match. This CDR3 has 13 amino acids. This CDR3 reads CATVLAGTGELFF. For the CDR3, the DNA is TGTGCCACCGTACTAGCGGGCACCGGGGAGCTGTTTTTT.